These T cell receptor beta chains were read from a single sample in a study of blood T cell repertoires in COVID-19. Method: immunoSEQ multiplex PCR; TCRdb's copy keeps in-frame clones and lacks some. Of about 88,000 clones listed, 87% are singletons. The sequenced sample was peripheral blood. The receptors derive from a male donor with acute or convalescent COVID-19. The CDR3 runs from the conserved cysteine through the conserved F or W. A D gene is named only where the DNA matches it firmly. Rows give clone size only sometimes, using once, few, many, or a class for an expanded clone.

size	D	V	J	CDR3	DNA
-	TRBD1	TRBV28	TRBJ2-7	CASSPNRDRGYEQYF	TGTGCCAGCAGTCCAAACCGGGACAGGGGCTACGAGCAGTACTTC
-	-	TRBV3-1/TRBV3-2	TRBJ1-4	CASSQVQGEKLFF	TGTGCCAGCAGCCAAGTCCAGGGGGAAAAACTGTTTTTT
-	-	TRBV19	TRBJ1-5	CASSIAPTGVNQPQHF	TGTGCCAGTAGTATAGCCCCGACAGGAGTCAATCAGCCCCAGCATTTT
-	TRBD1	TRBV7-2	TRBJ1-1	CASSLVEGASEAFF	TGTGCCAGCAGCTTAGTGGAGGGGGCAAGTGAAGCTTTCTTT
-	-	TRBV3-1/TRBV3-2	TRBJ2-5	CASSQGSQGTQYF	TGTGCCAGCAGCCAGGGCAGCCAAGGAACCCAGTACTTC
-	TRBD1	TRBV5-3	TRBJ1-1	CARSLRPGGLIDTEAFF	TGTGCCAGAAGCTTGAGGCCAGGGGGACTTATTGACACTGAAGCTTTCTTT
-	-	TRBV6-2/TRBV6-3	TRBJ1-4	CASSYSRQNRATNEKLFF	TGTGCCAGCAGTTACAGTAGACAGAACCGGGCAACTAATGAAAAACTGTTTTTT
-	-	TRBV7-8	TRBJ2-3	CASSLLAMTEGTDTQYF	TGTGCCAGCAGCTTACTTGCCATGACAGAGGGCACAGATACGCAGTATTTT
-	TRBD1	TRBV29-1	TRBJ1-5	CSVGGGTGNQPQHF	TGCAGCGTTGGGGGAGGGACAGGGAACCAGCCCCAGCATTTT
-	TRBD1	TRBV6-1	TRBJ2-3	CASSERAGGIDTQYF	TGTGCCAGCAGTGAAAGGGCAGGGGGAATAGATACGCAGTATTTT
once	TRBD2	TRBV19	TRBJ2-7	CASSNSGGHYEQYF	TGTGCCAGTAGTAACAGCGGGGGTCACTACGAGCAGTACTTC
-	TRBD1	TRBV2	TRBJ2-5	CASRETGAVQETQYF	TGTGCCAGCAGAGAGACAGGGGCCGTACAAGAGACCCAGTACTTC
-	-	TRBV3-1/TRBV3-2	TRBJ2-7	CASSQQLGSYEQYF	TGTGCCAGCAGCCAACAACTAGGGTCCTACGAGCAGTACTTC
-	TRBD1	TRBV6-5	TRBJ1-6	CASDSGTGNSPLHF	TGTGCCAGCGACTCCGGGACAGGCAATTCACCCCTCCACTTT
-	-	TRBV18	TRBJ1-2	CASSPPSGHYGYTF	TGTGCCAGCTCACCGCCTAGCGGGCACTATGGCTACACCTTC
once	TRBD2	TRBV6-4	TRBJ2-3	CASSSLAGGTDTQYF	TGTGCCAGCAGTTCCCTAGCGGGGGGCACAGATACGCAGTATTTT
-	TRBD2	TRBV9	TRBJ2-2	CASSVAPSGGASTGELFF	TGTGCCAGCAGCGTAGCTCCTAGCGGGGGGGCCAGCACCGGGGAGCTGTTTTTT
-	TRBD1	TRBV10-2	TRBJ2-7	CASSPGQGVYEQYF	TGCGCCAGCAGCCCGGGACAGGGGGTCTACGAGCAGTACTTC
few	-	TRBV6-5	TRBJ1-2	CASSSPEIYGYTF	TGTGCCAGCAGTAGTCCTGAGATCTATGGCTACACCTTC
-	TRBD1	TRBV7-6	TRBJ2-7	CASSSTGDEQYF	TGTGCCAGCAGCTCGACAGGGGACGAGCAGTACTTC
once	TRBD2	TRBV9	TRBJ2-3	CASSPYGRGSTDTQYF	TGTGCCAGCAGCCCCTATGGGCGGGGGAGCACAGATACGCAGTATTTT
-	TRBD1	TRBV9	TRBJ1-4	CASSVSGTGGEKLFF	TGTGCCAGCAGCGTTAGCGGGACAGGGGGTGAAAAACTGTTTTTT
-	TRBD1	TRBV6-6	TRBJ2-2	CASQKPGGTGELFF	TGTGCCAGCCAAAAACCAGGGGGCACCGGGGAGCTGTTTTTT
-	-	TRBV19	TRBJ2-7	CASSIEVAYEQYF	TGTGCCAGTAGTATAGAAGTAGCCTACGAGCAGTACTTC
-	TRBD1	TRBV24-1	TRBJ2-5	CATSEPGTGVQETQYF	TGTGCCACCAGTGAACCCGGGACAGGGGTCCAAGAGACCCAGTACTTC